This T cell receptor beta chain was recovered during a study of blood T cell repertoires in COVID-19. Repertoires were generated with immunoSEQ multiplex PCR, while TCRdb's copy carries only in-frame clones and drops some. The sample lists approximately 250,000 clones, roughly 86% seen once, with roughly 8.5% in the top ten. The V end lost 3 bases, the J end lost 4 bases, and 7 bases lay between the germline ends. From germline, CDR1 is SGHNT and CDR2 YENEEA. This CDR3 is 13 amino acids long. Sequenced: peripheral blood. The chain joins TRBV11-3 to TRBJ2-1, with D possibly being TRBD2 (5 bases). The receptor's source is a man aged 35-49 years with active or convalescent COVID-19. This CDR3 reads CASSFGIYNEQFF. CDR3 in DNA: TGTGCCAGCAGCTTCGGGATTTACAATGAGCAGTTCTTC.